Reported below is one T cell receptor (beta chain). No antigen is known for it. The input lacks base qualities; no much larger clone sits a single base away. The data belong to a study of blood T cell repertoires in COVID-19 (dated by TCRdb to 2018 to 2020). About the investigation overall: The collaborator samples originated in the United States, Italy and Spain and spanned the acute and convalescent phases of COVID-19. Deeply sampled blood TCRbeta repertoires from subjects exposed to, actively infected with, or recovered from COVID-19 were included in the dataset. Where available, HLA class I and class II types were taken from metadata supplied by the sample provider and were not determined by assay-based typing. Nearly every sample came with metadata listing a de-identified subject ID, COVID-19 status, age in years and sex. The material from the prospective study consisted of cDNA or gDNA derived from T cells, B-cell-depleted T cells, or PBMCs. A freely available public database, intended as a resource for researchers studying the immune response to SARS-CoV-2, is where the repertoires were released. Samples came from the ongoing ImmuneRACE study (first 160 participants) plus 1,254 subjects from 6 global collaborators. Study-level results and caveats: Clinical and demographic metadata were provided uncurated, with the amount varying by source and participant.

TCRbeta CDR3 regions were amplified from genomic DNA by means of the immunoSEQ Assay, a bias-controlled multiplex PCR. Under the source paper's analysis protocol: Within the assay, amplification of reference gene primers was used to estimate how many nucleated cells each sample contained. To quantify the absolute abundance of each unique TCRbeta CDR3 rearrangement, sequence reads were collapsed and filtered. For each sample, productive Simpson clonality was calculated as the square root of Simpson's diversity index across productive rearrangements. In TCRdb, the immuneACCESS table is reduced to in-frame sequences with V and J assigned. These tables do not hold every clone; where another copy was compared, an unresolved V gene accounts for under half, and the others remain unexplained. That table furnishes V, J and clone size, whereas the DNA furnished D and trimming. This sample has roughly 250,000 clones in its table, and roughly 88% of those were observed once. 0.95% to 1.5% of the sample is in the top ten clones.

Participants in the prospective study were enrolled through a virtual design, were aged roughly 18 to 95 years, and lived in 24 United States geographic areas. Cohort assignment in the prospective study relied on participant-reported clinical history from a screening survey and a study questionnaire. Each participant in the prospective study had whole blood, serum and a nasopharyngeal or oropharyngeal swab collected by mobile phlebotomists. Additional blood draws and questionnaires over an approximately 2-month period could optionally be provided by prospective study participants. Before DNA extraction, prospective study blood samples were shipped either frozen or at room temperature. Trimming leaves V shorter by 1 base and J shorter by 6 bases, with the junction holding 4 bases beyond the gene matches. The germline V gene specifies SGHRS as CDR1 and YFSETQ as CDR2. From cysteine to phenylalanine, the CDR3 is 14 amino acids long. CDR3 DNA only is kept here, 42 bases in frame from base 1.

Recombination joined TRBV5-1 with TRBJ1-2, and TRBD1 matches 9 of the central bases. The TCR was taken from a woman aged 40 to 50 with acute COVID-19. Sequencing was carried out using PBMCs or T cells enriched from blood (not recorded which). Here the CDR3 is given as CASSLTGGVDGYTF. The nucleotide sequence is given as TGCGCCAGCAGCTTGACAGGGGGCGTCGATGGCTACACCTTC.